This is a list of T cell receptor beta chains from one sample in a study of cytomegalovirus exposure and HLA in healthy donors. TCRdb's copy holds only in-frame clones and misses some; the assay was immunoSEQ multiplex PCR. The ten top clones account for less than 20%, within a sample of 87,000 or so clones. Sequencing input: PBMCs. The receptors here all came from a man in his fifties in good health and CMV-seropositive. Each CDR3 is given with its conserved first and last residue. The D gene is left open where the match is weak.

TRBV2	.	TRBJ1-1	CASSGRVPWTEAFF
TRBV4-3	TRBD1	TRBJ1-4	CASSQVGTGKNEKLFF
TRBV18	.	TRBJ1-1	CASSHRNTEAFF
TRBV5-6	.	TRBJ2-3	CASSDDASNTDTQYF
TRBV30	.	TRBJ1-2	CAWSVVLGRGDYGYTF
TRBV19	TRBD1	TRBJ1-2	CASMTGSYGYTF
TRBV11-2	.	TRBJ2-1	CASSPDRDNEQFF
TRBV29-1	TRBD1	TRBJ1-5	CNRTGKNQPQHF
TRBV11-3	.	TRBJ1-1	CASSTPGSEAFF
TRBV6-5	TRBD1	TRBJ1-2	CASSSRQGRNYGYTF
TRBV5-4	TRBD1	TRBJ2-1	CASSFGTAYNEQFF
TRBV5-1	.	TRBJ2-5	CASSFDTSHQETQYF
TRBV4-3	TRBD2	TRBJ2-5	CASSQRLAGETQYF
TRBV9	TRBD2	TRBJ2-2	CASSGGLAGNTGELFF
TRBV6-5	TRBD1	TRBJ1-2	CATGQGDGYTF
TRBV7-2	.	TRBJ2-4	CASSFEGTNIQYF
TRBV5-4	TRBD2	TRBJ2-5	CASSLGGRARRETQYF
TRBV11-2	.	TRBJ1-5	CASSFDRNQPQHF
TRBV5-4	.	TRBJ2-5	CASSLPDRFGTQYF
TRBV18	.	TRBJ1-3	CASSRAGTYSSGNTIYF
TRBV14	TRBD2	TRBJ2-5	CASSPGTNQETQYF
TRBV7-9	TRBD2	TRBJ2-3	CASSPKTSGRPIITDTQYF
TRBV18	.	TRBJ2-1	CASSPPGRPGEQFF
TRBV4-2	.	TRBJ1-2	CASSQESDSNYGYTF
TRBV7-2	.	TRBJ2-3	CASSLTASTDTQYF
TRBV9	TRBD2	TRBJ2-1	CASSPGLAEGPYNEQFF